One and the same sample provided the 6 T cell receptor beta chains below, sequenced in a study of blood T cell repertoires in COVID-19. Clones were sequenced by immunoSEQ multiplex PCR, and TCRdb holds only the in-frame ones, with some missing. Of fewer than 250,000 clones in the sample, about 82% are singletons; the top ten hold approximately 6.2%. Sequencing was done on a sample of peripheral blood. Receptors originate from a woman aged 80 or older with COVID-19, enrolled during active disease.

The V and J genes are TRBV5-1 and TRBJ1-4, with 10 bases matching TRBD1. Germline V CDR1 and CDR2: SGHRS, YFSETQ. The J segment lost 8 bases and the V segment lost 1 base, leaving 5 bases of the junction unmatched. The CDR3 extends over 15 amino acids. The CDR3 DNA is TGCGCCAGCAGCTTGAGACAGGGGGCCGAGGAAAAACTGTTTTTT. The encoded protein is CASSLRQGAEEKLFF.

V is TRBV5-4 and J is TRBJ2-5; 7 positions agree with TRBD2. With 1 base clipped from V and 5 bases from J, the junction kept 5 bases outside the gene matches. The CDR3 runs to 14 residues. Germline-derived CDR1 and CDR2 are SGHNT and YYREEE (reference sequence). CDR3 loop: CASSLPSGSETQYF. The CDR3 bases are TGTGCCAGCAGCTTGCCTAGCGGTTCCGAGACCCAGTACTTC.

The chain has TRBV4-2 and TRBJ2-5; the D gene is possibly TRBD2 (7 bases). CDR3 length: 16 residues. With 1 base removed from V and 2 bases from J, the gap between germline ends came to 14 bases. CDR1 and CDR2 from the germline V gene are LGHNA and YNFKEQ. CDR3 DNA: TGTGCCAGCAGCCAAGCCCGGGGGGCAGATCAAGAGACCCAGTACTTC. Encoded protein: CASSQARGADQETQYF.

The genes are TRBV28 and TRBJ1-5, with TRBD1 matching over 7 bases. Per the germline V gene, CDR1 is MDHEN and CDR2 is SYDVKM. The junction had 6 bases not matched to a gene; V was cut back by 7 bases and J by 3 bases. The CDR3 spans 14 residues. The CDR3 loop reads CASKPGQVNQPQHF. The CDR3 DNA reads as TGTGCCAGCAAGCCTGGACAGGTCAATCAGCCCCAGCATTTT.

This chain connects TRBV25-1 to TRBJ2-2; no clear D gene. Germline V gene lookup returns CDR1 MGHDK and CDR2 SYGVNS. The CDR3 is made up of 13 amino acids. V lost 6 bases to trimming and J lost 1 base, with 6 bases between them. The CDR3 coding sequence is TGTGCCAGCAGAACCGGGAACACCGGGGAGCTGTTTTTT. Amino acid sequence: CASRTGNTGELFF.

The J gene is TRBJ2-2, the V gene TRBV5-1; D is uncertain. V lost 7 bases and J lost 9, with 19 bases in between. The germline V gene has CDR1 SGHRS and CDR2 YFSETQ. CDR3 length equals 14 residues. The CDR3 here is CASHEEYRLRELFF. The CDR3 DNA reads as TGCGCCAGCCATGAGGAATACCGTCTTCGGGAGCTGTTTTTT.